A single sample is the source of the 10 T cell receptor beta chains below, sequenced in a study of CDR3 diversity in severe acne. TCRdb re-derived calls from the PCR reads in MiXCR, one entry per CDR3 protein. The table records more than 70,000 distinct CDR3 sequences, approximately 54% of them present only once. Sequencing input: blood. These TCRs come from a male donor with severe acne vulgaris.

A note on this clonotype: This is likely a read error, given that the CDR3 carries no conserved phenylalanine or tryptophan at its end. The limits of the CDR3 on the DNA are not certain, so only TCRdb's listed CDR3 is given. J is TRBJ1-5 and V is TRBV5-6. Germline assignment: CDR1 SGHDT and CDR2 YYEEEE. The CDR3 is 15 residues long, ends included. Here the CDR3 reads CASSLWGFGNQPQHL.

The V gene is TRBV10-1, the J gene TRBJ2-5; 8 bases align to TRBD2. The V gene end was trimmed by 6 bases and the J gene end by 4 bases; junction bases not matched to a gene: 16. Germline-derived CDR1 and CDR2 are WNHNN and SYGVQD (reference sequence). CDR3 length: 17 amino acids. CDR3 bases: TGCGCCAGCAGGGGATCTTCCGGGAGGGCCCCTTCAGAGACCCAGTACTTC. Protein: CASRGSSGRAPSETQYF.

The gene calls are TRBV25-1 and TRBJ1-4; D remains ambiguous. The CDR3 sequence is 14 residues long. Germline CDR1 reads MGHDK; CDR2 reads SYGVNS. Trimming removed 4 bases at V and 8 bases at J, with 14 bases between. The CDR3 is CASSAVEGDEKLFF. CDR3 bases: TGTGCCAGCAGTGCGGTCGAGGGAGACGAAAAACTGTTTTTT. Full variable domain (remainder filled in from reference TRBV25-1 and TRBJ1-4): EADIYQTPRYLVIGTGKKITLECSQTMGHDKMYWYQQDPGMELHLIHYSYGVNSTEKGDLSSESTVSRIRTEHFPLTLESARPSHTSQYLCASSAVEGDEKLFFGSGTQLSVL.

With respect to this clonotype: Its ends do not fully match the called genes, so a read error is possible. V and J are TRBV11-2 and TRBJ1-1; D gene ambiguous. CDR1 and CDR2 (germline): SGHAT, FQNNGV. The CDR3 length is 12 residues. This CDR3 is CACSLWNTEAFF. The CDR3 region has the DNA TGTGCCTGCAGCTTATGGAACACTGAAGCTTTCTTT.

The chain is built from TRBV20-1 and TRBJ2-5, with D perhaps being TRBD1 or TRBD2 (5 bases each). CDR1 and CDR2 from the germline V gene are DFQATT and SNEGSKA (reference sequence). CDR3 length: 15 amino acids. V dropped 4 bases and J dropped 1 base, with 16 bases sitting between them. Here the CDR3 reads CSAKHWEQGQETQYF. The CDR3 nucleotides are TGCAGTGCTAAACACTGGGAGCAGGGCCAAGAGACCCAGTACTTC.

This clonotype showed up many times. V and J are TRBV12-3 or TRBV12-4 and TRBJ1-6; D ambiguous. Trimming removed 7 bases from V and 10 bases from J, with 20 bases in between. The CDR3 sequence is 15 residues long. The CDR3, as DNA: TGTGCCAGCACCTGCTTAAGAGGTGGGCCGTCACCCCTCCACTTT. Its translation is CASTCLRGGPSPLHF.

This clonotype was seen only once. The genes are TRBV27 and TRBJ2-1; 8 bases map to TRBD2. V was clipped by 5 bases and J by 8 bases; unmatched bases: 8. CDR3 size: 14 residues. Germline lookup yields CDR1 MNHEY and CDR2 SMNVEV (reference sequence). The CDR3 DNA is TGTGCCAGCAGTAGCGGGAGAAGGGTCGATGAGCAGTTCTTC. This translates into CASSSGRRVDEQFF.

This clonotype was recorded many times. V usage is TRBV11-2 and J usage is TRBJ2-7; possibly TRBD2 for D (6 bases). V lost 2 bases and J lost 2, with 13 bases in between. Germline CDR1 reads SGHAT; CDR2 reads FQNNGV. The CDR3 runs to 15 residues. CDR3: CASSLSVADTYEQYF. CDR3 DNA: TGTGCCAGCAGCTTATCAGTAGCGGATACCTACGAGCAGTACTTC.

The chain has TRBV10-1 and TRBJ2-5; 9 nucleotides align to TRBD2. This CDR3 is built from 14 residues. Unmatched junction bases numbered 4, after V lost 7 bases and J lost 1 base. Germline V gene sequence: CDR1 WNHNN, CDR2 SYGVQD (reference sequence). The CDR3 reads CASTQTSGQETQYF. CDR3 bases: TGCGCCAGCACTCAGACTAGCGGCCAAGAGACCCAGTACTTC.

The chain carries TRBV5-5 and TRBJ2-6, with unresolved D. V lost 2 bases, J lost 4 bases, and 10 bases lay in between. Germline CDR1 and CDR2: SGHKS and YYEKEE (reference sequence). The CDR3 runs 15 residues. The CDR3 region has the DNA TGTGCCAGCAGCTTACTACCCAAAGGGGCCAACGTCCTGACTTTC. This sequence encodes CASSLLPKGANVLTF. Drawing the rest from reference TRBV5-5 and TRBJ2-6, the complete variable domain is DAGVTQSPTHLIKTRGQQVTLRCSPISGHKSVSWYQQVLGQGPQFIFQYYEKEERGRGNFPDRFSARQFPNYSSELNVNALLLGDSALYLCASSLLPKGANVLTFGAGSRLTVL.